This TCR beta chain is from a study of identical twins. This clonotype showed up just a few times. CDR3 length: 18 residues. Germline values: CDR1 LGHNT, CDR2 FRNRAP. Trimming left V 3 bases short and J 0 bases short, with 18 bases between. A single record per CDR3 protein comes from TCRdb applying MiXCR to the 5' RACE reads. The table records 450,000 or so distinct CDR3 sequences, approximately 24% of them present only once. The same data also contributed to another study, on T cells expressing NK-cell markers. Turning to that study: Researchers got TCR beta repertoires out of sorted CD3+CD56+NKG2C+, CD3+CD56+NKG2C- and CD3+CD56-NKG2C+ T cells.

The sample consisted of CD4+ T cells sorted from blood. This receptor was taken from a woman aged 18 to 35 in good health. The chain carries TRBV12-5 and TRBJ2-1; possibly TRBD2 for D (6 bases). The CDR3 coding sequence is TGTGCTAGTGGTTTACTTGTGGGGGGAGGCTTCTCCTACAATGAGCAGTTCTTC. Encoded protein: CASGLLVGGGFSYNEQFF. Using reference TRBV12-5 and TRBJ2-1 for the parts outside the CDR3, the full variable domain is DARVTQTPRHKVTEMGQEVTMRCQPILGHNTVFWYRQTMMQGLELLAYFRNRAPLDDSGMPKDRFSAEMPDATLATLKIQPSEPRDSAVYFCASGLLVGGGFSYNEQFFGPGTRLTVL.